The 32 T cell receptor beta chains in this list originate from one sample, sequenced in a study of cytomegalovirus exposure and HLA in healthy donors. Both 60 Vbeta primers and 13 Jbeta primers went into the PCR. TCRdb's table, derived via immunoSEQ multiplex PCR, lists solely in-frame clones and lacks some. The profile covers approximately 150,000 clones, with 75% to 80% appearing a single time and less than 7.5% taken by the ten largest. The specimen was PBMCs. Receptors were obtained from a woman between 40 and 50 years old in good health and CMV-seropositive.

The chain employs TRBV29-1 and TRBJ2-7; 9 nucleotides line up with TRBD1. The CDR3 is 14 residues long. Germline trimming cut 3 bases from V and 4 bases from J; bases unmatched to any gene: 7. Germline-derived CDR1 and CDR2 are SQVTM and ANQGSEA. CDR3 DNA: TGCAGCGTTGATTCAGGACAGGGGTCGTACGAGCAGTACTTC. Translation: CSVDSGQGSYEQYF.

This chain links TRBV19 with TRBJ1-2, with D possibly being TRBD1 (6 bases). Germline V gives CDR1 LNHDA, CDR2 SQIVND (reference sequence). V shed 4 bases and J shed 4 bases, with 22 bases lying between them. This CDR3 is built from 17 residues. CDR3 region: CASSTMPGQAVSYGYTF. The CDR3 DNA reads as TGTGCCAGTAGTACAATGCCGGGACAAGCAGTTAGCTATGGCTACACCTTC.

V gene TRBV7-6 combines with J gene TRBJ1-2, with 7 bases lining up with TRBD1. Germline V CDR1 and CDR2: SGHVS, FNYEAQ. V lost 3 bases, J lost 4 bases, and 2 bases stayed unmatched. CDR3 length: 13 amino acids. The CDR3: CASSFSGGYGYTF. The DNA of the CDR3 is TGTGCCAGCAGCTTCTCAGGGGGCTATGGCTACACCTTC.

The chain carries TRBV5-5 and TRBJ2-1; TRBD2 matches 9 bases. CDR3 length equals 15 residues. Germline CDR1 reads SGHKS; CDR2 reads YYEKEE (reference sequence). After removal of 4 bases from V and 4 bases from J, the junction contained 6 bases not matched to a gene. The CDR3 loop reads CASSPSAGGYNEQFF. The CDR3 DNA sequence: TGTGCCAGCAGCCCTTCGGCGGGAGGGTACAATGAGCAGTTCTTC.

The chain links TRBV5-6 to TRBJ1-1; D is undetermined. Per germline, CDR1 SGHDT and CDR2 YYEEEE. This CDR3 comprises 13 residues. V was trimmed by 2 bases and J by 3 bases, leaving 8 bases between them. The CDR3 DNA sequence: TGTGCCAGCAGCTTTGGTACTTACACTGAAGCTTTCTTT. It encodes CASSFGTYTEAFF. Full variable domain (rest looked up from reference TRBV5-6 and TRBJ1-1): DAGVTQSPTHLIKTRGQQVTLRCSPKSGHDTVSWYQQALGQGPQFIFQYYEEEERQRGNFPDRFSGHQFPNYSSELNVNALLLGDSALYLCASSFGTYTEAFFGQGTRLTVV.

The chain is built from TRBV27 and TRBJ2-7, with a weak D call TRBD2 (7 bases). The germline V gene has CDR1 MNHEY and CDR2 SMNVEV (reference sequence). The ends were cut back, 5 bases at V and 6 bases at J, with 20 bases in the middle. The CDR3 has 15 amino acids. CDR3 DNA: TGTGCCAGCAGTGGGAGGGGGGTCCGCACTACCGAGCAGTACTTC. This gives the protein CASSGRGVRTTEQYF.

This clone came up once. This chain uses TRBV28 with TRBJ2-7; TRBD2 is a possible D gene (5 bases). Trimming shortened V by 7 bases and J by 0 bases, and 13 bases separated the two germline ends. The CDR3 contains 14 residues. The germline CDR1 and CDR2 sequences are MDHEN and SYDVKM. The DNA for the CDR3 is TGTGCCAGCACCCGGCCGGGGAGCTCCTACGAGCAGTACTTC. Amino acid sequence: CASTRPGSSYEQYF.

This sequence joins TRBV28 and TRBJ2-7; D is possibly TRBD2 (5 bases). Germline V gene lookup returns CDR1 MDHEN and CDR2 SYDVKM. The CDR3 is 12 amino acids. With 1 base removed from V and 4 bases from J, the gap between germline ends came to 5 bases. CDR3 loop: CASSLSGYEQYF. CDR3 nucleotides: TGTGCCAGCAGTTTATCGGGGTACGAGCAGTACTTC.

The V call is TRBV27, the J call TRBJ2-1, with 7 bases fitting TRBD2. Germline lookup yields CDR1 MNHEY and CDR2 SMNVEV (reference sequence). The CDR3 spans 19 residues. V shed 7 bases and J 8 bases; nucleotides not matched to a gene: 26. The CDR3, as DNA: TGTGCCAGCACTCTCGGGCTAGCGGATTTAAAGGGTTGTTGTGATGAGCAGTTCTTC. Its translation: CASTLGLADLKGCCDEQFF.

This chain uses TRBV9 with TRBJ2-7; D not certain. The CDR3 consists of 14 residues. Trimming took 0 bases from V and 6 from J, leaving 13 bases between them. Germline V gene data show CDR1 as SGDLS and CDR2 as YYNGEE. The CDR3 loop reads CASSVGGLSPEQYF. DNA of the CDR3: TGTGCCAGCAGCGTAGGAGGTCTTTCCCCCGAGCAGTACTTC.

This clone was picked up a small number of times. The rearrangement links TRBV5-1 to TRBJ2-3; 9 nucleotides match TRBD1. V gave up 7 bases and J gave up 6 bases; unmatched junction bases: 9. The CDR3 contains 14 residues. The V gene's germline CDR1 is SGHRS and CDR2 YFSETQ. CDR3 residues: CASGGTGRDDTQYF. In DNA, the CDR3 is TGCGCCAGCGGCGGGACAGGGCGAGATGATACGCAGTATTTT.

In this sample, this clone turned up a few times. The CDR3 DNA follows: TGTGCCAGCAACAGGGGTGGCAATGAGCAGTTCTTC. It is translated as CASNRGGNEQFF. The genes are TRBV27 and TRBJ2-1; 7 positions agree with TRBD1. The CDR3 totals 12 residues. V gave up 7 bases and J gave up 6 bases; unmatched junction bases: 3. CDR1 and CDR2 (germline): MNHEY, SMNVEV (reference sequence).

This clone was picked up a small number of times. The V call is TRBV2, the J call TRBJ1-2; 8 bases are a match to TRBD1. Unmatched junction bases numbered 6, after V lost 0 bases and J lost 3 bases. CDR3 length: 16 amino acids. Germline-derived CDR1 and CDR2 are SNHLY and FYNNEI. CDR3 in amino acids: CASSEAGKTGDYGYTF. In nucleotides, the CDR3 is TGTGCCAGCAGTGAAGCAGGAAAGACAGGGGACTATGGCTACACCTTC.

The chain employs TRBV30 and TRBJ2-3, with D possibly being TRBD1 (5 bases). CDR3 length equals 14 residues. Trimming cost V 0 bases and J 4 bases, with 11 bases left between them. Germline V gene sequence: CDR1 GTSNPN, CDR2 SVGIG (reference sequence). The CDR3 loop reads CAWSVKGRPDTQYF. CDR3 coding DNA: TGTGCCTGGAGTGTTAAGGGGCGCCCAGATACGCAGTATTTT.

The rearrangement joins TRBV9 to TRBJ1-3, with TRBD1 as a possible D gene (6 bases). The CDR3 has 15 amino acids. The germline V gene encodes CDR1 SGDLS and CDR2 YYNGEE. The V gene lost 3 bases and the J gene lost 2 bases, with 12 bases spanning the gap. The CDR3 region is CASSAQRGTGNTIYF. The CDR3 nucleotides are TGTGCCAGCAGCGCCCAGAGGGGGACTGGAAACACCATATATTTT.

As for this clone: The sample holds other DNA sequences that translate to the same CDR3. V is TRBV5-1 and J is TRBJ2-7, with 15 bases aligning to TRBD2. After removal of 5 bases from V and 2 bases from J, the junction contained 5 bases not matched to a gene. The CDR3 is 16 amino acids. Germline V gene data show CDR1 as SGHRS and CDR2 as YFSETQ. The CDR3, as DNA: TGCGCCAGCAGTTCGGGACTAGCGGGAGGACCCTACGAGCAGTACTTC. Translating it yields CASSSGLAGGPYEQYF.

V and J are TRBV19 and TRBJ2-3; 10 nucleotides line up with TRBD2. This CDR3 is 17 amino acids long. Germline CDR1 is LNHDA and CDR2 is SQIVND (reference sequence). J gave up 5 bases and V 2 bases, and 10 bases lay outside the gene matches. DNA of the CDR3: TGTGCCAGTAGTATACGGGATGGGAGACTAGCGGGAGATACGCAGTATTTT. Its translation is CASSIRDGRLAGDTQYF.

The chain joins TRBV7-2 to TRBJ2-2; D might be TRBD2 (6 bases). Germline V gene lookup returns CDR1 SGHTA and CDR2 FQGNSA. The germline V and J ends were trimmed by 2 bases and 2 bases, with 9 bases remaining between them. The CDR3 sequence is 15 residues long. The CDR3 DNA reads as TGTGCCAGCAGCTTATTCGGGAGTAACACCGGGGAGCTGTTTTTT. Protein sequence: CASSLFGSNTGELFF.

In DNA, the CDR3 is TGTGCCAGCAGTGAGACAGGGGGAATCTCTGGGGCCAACGTCCTGACTTTC. Translating gives CASSETGGISGANVLTF. This chain links TRBV6-1 with TRBJ2-6; the match to TRBD1 covers 9 bases. Per germline, CDR1 MNHNS and CDR2 SASEGT. The CDR3 loop spans 17 amino acids. V was clipped by 3 bases and J by 0 bases; unmatched bases: 3.

This clone was found a few times. Relative to the germline gene, one junction end is altered; a read error may explain this. This sequence joins TRBV7-8 and TRBJ2-7; D may be TRBD1 (5 bases). Germline V CDR1 and CDR2: SGHVS, FQNEAQ. The CDR3 loop spans 12 amino acids. CDR3 sequence: CASSSSPTDPVF. The CDR3, as DNA: TGTGCCAGCAGCTCCTCCCCGACAGATCCCGTTTTC.

The chain uses TRBV11-3 and TRBJ1-1; D perhaps matches TRBD1 (6 bases). CDR1 and CDR2 from the germline V gene are SGHNT and YENEEA. The CDR3 covers 13 residues. The V end lost 2 bases, the J end lost 7 bases, and 11 bases lay between the germline ends. Written as DNA, the CDR3 is TGTGCCAGCAGCTTACAGGGGTTTAGTGAAGCTTTCTTT. The encoded protein is CASSLQGFSEAFF. The complete variable domain, with remaining parts taken from reference TRBV11-3 and TRBJ1-1, reads EAGVVQSPRYKIIEKKQPVAFWCNPISGHNTLYWYLQNLGQGPELLIRYENEEAVDDSQLPKDRFSAERLKGVDSTLKIQPAELGDSAVYLCASSLQGFSEAFFGQGTRLTVV.

The genes are TRBV18 and TRBJ2-6, with a possible D match to TRBD1 (6 bases). Germline V lookup: CDR1 KGHSH, CDR2 LQKENI. Trimming took 4 bases from V and 2 from J, leaving 15 bases between them. The CDR3 sequence is 17 residues long. The CDR3 protein is CASSLVQGIAGANVLTF. CDR3 sequence (DNA): TGTGCCAGCTCACTAGTACAGGGTATTGCTGGGGCCAACGTCCTGACTTTC. Complete variable domain (other parts from reference TRBV18 and TRBJ2-6): NAGVMQNPRHLVRRRGQEARLRCSPMKGHSHVYWYRQLPEEGLKFMVYLQKENIIDESGMPKERFSAEFPKEGPSILRIQQVVRGDSAAYFCASSLVQGIAGANVLTFGAGSRLTVL.

This clone showed up just once. The J gene is TRBJ1-2, the V gene TRBV7-8; 10 bases line up with TRBD1. The CDR3 length is 16 residues. V lost 5 bases, J lost 0 bases, and 6 bases stayed unmatched. The V gene's germline CDR1 is SGHVS and CDR2 FQNEAQ. CDR3 nucleotides: TGTGCCAGCAGCAAGCATGGGACAGGGGCTAACTATGGCTACACCTTC. This sequence encodes CASSKHGTGANYGYTF.

The chain uses TRBV6-5 and TRBJ1-2; D unresolved. The CDR3 is 14 amino acids. Germline CDR1 reads MNHEY; CDR2 reads SVGAGI. Trimming left V 4 bases short and J 3 bases short, with 12 bases between. CDR3 DNA: TGTGCCAGCAGTTTGGGCGGGATGGACTATGGCTACACCTTC. It encodes CASSLGGMDYGYTF.

The rearrangement links TRBV29-1 to TRBJ2-1, with 12 nucleotides matching TRBD2. The CDR3 runs 12 residues. The V segment lost 4 bases and the J segment 12 bases; nucleotides outside the gene matches: 4. Germline CDR1 SQVTM, CDR2 ANQGSEA. This CDR3 is CSVVTSGSLQFF. The CDR3 DNA follows: TGCAGCGTTGTGACTAGCGGGAGTCTGCAGTTCTTC.

V usage is TRBV5-1 and J usage is TRBJ2-2, with 7 bases identical to TRBD2. Germline V gene lookup returns CDR1 SGHRS and CDR2 YFSETQ. V lost 2 bases, J lost 3 bases, and 4 bases stayed unmatched. The CDR3 spans 15 residues. CDR3 in DNA: TGCGCCAGCAGCTTACGTAGCGGGTACACCGGGGAGCTGTTTTTT. Its protein is CASSLRSGYTGELFF.

The chain is built from TRBV4-1 and TRBJ2-6; TRBD1 matches at 7 bases. Germline loops: CDR1 MGHRA, CDR2 YSYEKL. This CDR3 spans 19 amino acids. The trim removed 2 bases at V and 0 bases at J, leaving 10 bases unmatched. CDR3 sequence: CASSQQPSGTASGANVLTF. In nucleotides, the CDR3 is TGCGCCAGCAGCCAACAACCATCCGGGACAGCCTCTGGGGCCAACGTCCTGACTTTC.

The chain has TRBV4-2 and TRBJ2-1; 8 nucleotides agree with TRBD2. The J segment lost 12 bases and the V segment lost 1 base, leaving 20 bases of the junction unmatched. The CDR3 sequence is 18 residues long. CDR1 is LGHNA and CDR2 is YNFKEQ in the germline V gene. The CDR3 sequence is CASSQGRGGSGDGRGQFF. DNA of the CDR3: TGTGCCAGCAGCCAAGGAAGAGGGGGGAGCGGGGACGGGAGGGGGCAGTTCTTC.

The chain employs TRBV27 and TRBJ2-6; D unresolved. V lost 4 bases, J lost 0 bases, and 7 bases lay in between. The CDR3 extends over 15 amino acids. Germline V gives CDR1 MNHEY, CDR2 SMNVEV (reference sequence). The CDR3 coding sequence is TGTGCCAGCAGTTACAGCCTCTCTGGGGCCAACGTCCTGACTTTC. Amino acid sequence: CASSYSLSGANVLTF.

The table lists this clone with a few counts. The chain carries TRBV28 and TRBJ2-7; D might be TRBD1 (5 bases). CDR1 and CDR2 from the germline V gene are MDHEN and SYDVKM. The CDR3 is made up of 15 amino acids. Trimming cost V 6 bases and J 4 bases, with 19 bases left between them. This chain's CDR3 is CASSPTATIAYEQYF. DNA of the CDR3: TGTGCCAGCAGCCCGACAGCTACTATCGCTTACGAGCAGTACTTC.

The V and J genes are TRBV9 and TRBJ2-7, with D perhaps matching TRBD1 (7 bases). CDR1 SGDLS and CDR2 YYNGEE come from the germline V gene. The V end was cut by 0 bases, the J end by 3 bases, with 10 bases between. The CDR3 consists of 14 residues. CDR3 amino acids: CASSVGQGLYEQYF. DNA of the CDR3: TGTGCCAGCAGCGTAGGACAGGGACTCTACGAGCAGTACTTC.

The J gene is TRBJ2-4, the V gene TRBV9, with D tentatively TRBD2 (6 bases). The CDR3 runs 15 residues. CDR1 SGDLS and CDR2 YYNGEE come from the germline V gene. V lost 4 bases to trimming and J lost 0 bases, with 11 bases between them. The CDR3 DNA sequence: TGTGCCAGCAGCCATACAGCGGGAGCCAAAAACATTCAGTACTTC. Protein sequence: CASSHTAGAKNIQYF.